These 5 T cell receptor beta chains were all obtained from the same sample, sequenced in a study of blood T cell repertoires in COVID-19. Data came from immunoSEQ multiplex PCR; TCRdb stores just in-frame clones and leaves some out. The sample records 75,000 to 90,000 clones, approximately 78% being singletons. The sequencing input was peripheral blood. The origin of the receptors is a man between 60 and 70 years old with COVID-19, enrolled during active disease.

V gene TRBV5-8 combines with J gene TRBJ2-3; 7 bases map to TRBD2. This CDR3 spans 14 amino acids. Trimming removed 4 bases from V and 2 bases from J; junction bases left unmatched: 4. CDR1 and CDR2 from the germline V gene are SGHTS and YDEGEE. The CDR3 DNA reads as TGTGCCAGCAGCCTAGGACTAGTCACAGATACGCAGTATTTT. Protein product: CASSLGLVTDTQYF.

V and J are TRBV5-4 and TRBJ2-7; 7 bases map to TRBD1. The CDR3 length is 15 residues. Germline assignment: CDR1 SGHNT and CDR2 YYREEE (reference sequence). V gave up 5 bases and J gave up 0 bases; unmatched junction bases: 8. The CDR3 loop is CASREGASSSYEQYF. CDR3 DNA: TGTGCCAGCAGAGAGGGGGCATCGAGCTCCTACGAGCAGTACTTC.

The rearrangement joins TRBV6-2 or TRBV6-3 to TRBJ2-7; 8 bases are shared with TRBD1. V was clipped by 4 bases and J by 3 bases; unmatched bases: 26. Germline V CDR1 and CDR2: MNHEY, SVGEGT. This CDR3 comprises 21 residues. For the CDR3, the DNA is TGTGCCAGCAGTTTCGGAGACAGGGGCTTCGGCGTGGCCCTGGGTTTCTACGAGCAGTACTTC. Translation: CASSFGDRGFGVALGFYEQYF.

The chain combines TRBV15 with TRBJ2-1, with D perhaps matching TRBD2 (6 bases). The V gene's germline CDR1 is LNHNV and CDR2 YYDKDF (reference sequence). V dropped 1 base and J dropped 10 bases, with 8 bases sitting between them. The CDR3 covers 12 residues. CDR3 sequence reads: CATSRVGGEQFF. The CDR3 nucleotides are TGTGCCACCAGCAGAGTTGGAGGGGAGCAGTTCTTC.

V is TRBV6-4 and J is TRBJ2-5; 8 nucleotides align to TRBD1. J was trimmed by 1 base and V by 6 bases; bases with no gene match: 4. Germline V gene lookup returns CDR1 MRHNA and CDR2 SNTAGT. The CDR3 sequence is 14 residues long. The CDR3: CASRRQGSQETQYF. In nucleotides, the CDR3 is TGTGCCAGCAGAAGACAGGGGAGCCAAGAGACCCAGTACTTC.